This T cell receptor (beta chain) was sequenced during a study of T cell responses to AZD1222 COVID-19 vaccine. Using immunoSEQ multiplex PCR, the repertoire was profiled, and TCRdb retains in-frame clones only, with some absent. The data hold more than 150,000 clones, with under 95% observed a single time. Looked up from germline, CDR1 is SGHDT and CDR2 is YYEEEE. V was pared by 4 bases and J by 0 bases, with 10 bases between. This CDR3 contains 15 residues. The specimen comprised peripheral blood, sampled 28 days after the second AZD1222 dose. The receptor comes from an adult who received the AZD1222 COVID-19 vaccine. The rearrangement joins TRBV5-6 to TRBJ1-4; D uncertain. The CDR3 sequence is CASSPRPTTNEKLFF. CDR3 DNA sequence: TGTGCCAGCAGCCCCAGACCTACAACTAATGAAAAACTGTTTTTT.